This T cell receptor beta chain emerged from a study of CD8 T cells in ankylosing spondylitis. Study-level results: Reported data indicate significant enrichment of disease-linked clones within matched ankylosing spondylitis synovial fluid. What seemed typical of ankylosing spondylitis blood was a TCR beta motif built from about 8 highly homologous variants.

The CDR3 length is 16 residues. The V and J ends lost 2 bases and 5 bases, in that order; junction bases with no gene match: 8. TCRdb re-called the 5' RACE reads through MiXCR, storing one row per CDR3 protein. This table holds about 240,000 distinct CDR3 sequences, 8% to 9.5% found once. For this clonotype: The antigen remains undetermined.

Sample: blood, either unsorted or a sorted T cell fraction (not recorded which). The sequence came from a male donor with ankylosing spondylitis or in good health (not recorded which). The chain is built from TRBV12-3 or TRBV12-4 and TRBJ2-2; the match to TRBD1 covers 7 bases. The CDR3, as DNA: TGTGCCAGCAGTTTACGCCCCGGGACAGCTACCGGGGAGCTGTTTTTT. It specifies CASSLRPGTATGELFF.